This TCR beta chain was recovered during a study of blood T cell repertoires in COVID-19. The overall study: In each case, the material was cDNA or gDNA derived from T cells, B-cell-depleted T cells, or PBMCs.

In the study's own analysis: Estimates of nucleated cell counts were drawn from the amplification of reference gene primers. The data were produced by immunoSEQ multiplex PCR, yet TCRdb's version contains in-frame clones alone and is incomplete. V, J and clone size derive from that table, while D and trimming were established from the DNA sequence. The sample yields a few hundred thousand clones, roughly 87% seen once. Two negative PCRs, clearance, or symptom resolution characterized the recovered Cohort 3 donors. From germline, CDR1 is MGHRA and CDR2 YSYEKL. The CDR3 extends over 16 amino acids. Trimming at V came to 3 bases and at J to 2 bases, leaving 7 bases not matched to a gene.

The receptor was derived from a woman in her forties who had recovered from COVID-19. This chain connects TRBV4-1 to TRBJ2-7; 10 bases align to TRBD2. Sequencing was carried out using PBMCs or T cells enriched from blood (not recorded which). CDR3 in amino acids: CASSHPGTSETYEQYF. CDR3 nucleotide sequence: TGCGCCAGCAGCCACCCCGGGACTAGCGAAACCTACGAGCAGTACTTC.